The 21 T cell receptor beta chains listed next were all sequenced from one sample in a study of CD8 T cells in ankylosing spondylitis listed by TCRdb under 2017. Preparation of the library involved 5' RACE. The run used an Illumina HiSeq 2500. Using fastp trimming at Q25 and MiXCR clonotype assembly, TCRdb reanalyzed the public sequencing data and kept in-frame beta chains. Duplicate CDR3 protein sequences are folded into a single record with the most common DNA and genes. The sample table lists roughly 280,000 distinct CDR3 sequences, 20% of them with a count of one. Roughly 7.3% of the sample belongs to the ten largest clones. The sequenced material came from blood, either unsorted or a sorted T cell fraction (not recorded which). Receptors originate from a male donor with ankylosing spondylitis or in good health (not recorded which).

This clonotype was picked up many times. The chain has TRBV12-3 or TRBV12-4 and TRBJ1-5; the D gene is possibly TRBD1 (6 bases). The V gene lost 8 bases and the J gene lost 9 bases, with 20 bases spanning the gap. This CDR3 region has 14 residues. The CDR3 loop reads CASGRDTEQRPQHF. CDR3 coding DNA: TGTGCCAGCGGCCGGGACACTGAGCAAAGGCCCCAGCATTTT.

V gene TRBV4-2 combines with J gene TRBJ2-1; 9 nucleotides line up with TRBD2. This CDR3 contains 16 residues. J was trimmed by 5 bases and V by 0 bases; bases with no gene match: 5. Germline loops: CDR1 LGHNA, CDR2 YNFKEQ. The CDR3 loop is CASSQDAGGPDNEQFF. CDR3 coding DNA: TGTGCCAGCAGCCAAGATGCGGGAGGGCCTGACAATGAGCAGTTCTTC.

This clonotype has just a few counts. The chain joins TRBV6-4 to TRBJ2-3; D is possibly TRBD1 (5 bases). This CDR3 is built from 14 residues. Trimming stripped 0 bases from V and 4 bases from J, with 8 bases between. Germline CDR1 MRHNA, CDR2 SNTAGT. CDR3 in DNA: TGTGCCAGCAGTGACTCAGGGGAATCAGATACGCAGTATTTT. Translated: CASSDSGESDTQYF.

This clonotype was seen a handful of times. An end of the junction does not agree with germline; a read error may underlie this. This chain uses TRBV28 with TRBJ1-6; no firm D call. Germline V gene sequence: CDR1 MDHEN, CDR2 SYDVKM. The CDR3 sequence is 14 residues long. CDR3 protein: CASSSGGYSSPLHF. The CDR3 DNA reads as TGTGCCAGCAGTTCGGGCGGATATAGTTCACCCCTCCACTTT.

The chain uses TRBV2 and TRBJ1-5, with D maybe TRBD1 (6 bases). There are 13 residues in the CDR3. The germline V and J ends were trimmed by 6 bases and 4 bases, with 10 bases remaining between them. Germline loops: CDR1 SNHLY, CDR2 FYNNEI. CDR3 sequence: CASREGENQPQHF. The CDR3 DNA is TGTGCCAGCAGGGAGGGGGAAAATCAGCCCCAGCATTTT.

The rearrangement links TRBV12-3 or TRBV12-4 to TRBJ2-2, with a weak D call TRBD2 (5 bases). V shed 7 bases and J shed 0 bases, with 12 bases lying between them. The CDR3 has 15 residues. CDR3 nucleotides: TGTGCCAGCATTGGTTACGGGACGAACACCGGGGAGCTGTTTTTT. It yields the protein CASIGYGTNTGELFF.

This clonotype has only a few counts. This chain links TRBV5-1 with TRBJ2-5; 8 nucleotides line up with TRBD1. Germline CDR1 and CDR2: SGHRS and YFSETQ. CDR3 length: 16 residues. J lost 2 bases, V lost 2 bases, and 8 bases had no gene match. The CDR3 spells CASSFTQGTGQETQYF. DNA for the CDR3: TGCGCCAGCAGCTTTACCCAAGGGACAGGTCAAGAGACCCAGTACTTC.

This clonotype was detected a few times. The chain links TRBV5-1 to TRBJ1-2, with 9 nucleotides matching TRBD1. The CDR3 loop spans 14 amino acids. V trimming: 3 bases; J trimming: 4 bases; junction bases outside the gene matches: 4. CDR1 is SGHRS and CDR2 is YFSETQ in the germline V gene. This CDR3 reads CASSSQGAGYGYTF. As DNA, the CDR3 is TGCGCCAGCAGCTCACAGGGGGCGGGCTATGGCTACACCTTC.

This clonotype was counted only a few times. The chain combines TRBV27 with TRBJ2-5, with D perhaps matching TRBD1 or TRBD2 (5 bases each). Per the germline V gene, CDR1 is MNHEY and CDR2 is SMNVEV (reference sequence). V lost 5 bases, J lost 0 bases, and 10 bases lay in between. CDR3 size: 14 residues. Written as DNA, the CDR3 is TGTGCCAGCAGTCGGGGACCGTACCAAGAGACCCAGTACTTC. Translation gives CASSRGPYQETQYF.

This clonotype was observed a few times. The chain has TRBV30 and TRBJ1-1; 9 bases map to TRBD1. The CDR3 has 13 residues. V lost 3 bases to trimming and J lost 1 base; unmatched junction nucleotides: 0. The germline V gene has CDR1 GTSNPN and CDR2 SVGIG (reference sequence). Here the CDR3 reads CAWRGQGNTEAFF. CDR3 nucleotides: TGTGCCTGGAGGGGACAGGGGAACACTGAAGCTTTCTTT.

CDR3 sequence (DNA): TGTGCCAGCAGGCCAAGACAGGGGAATGAGCAGTTCTTC. Translation gives CASRPRQGNEQFF. The chain links TRBV5-6 to TRBJ2-1; 8 positions agree with TRBD1. This CDR3 has 13 amino acids. J gave up 7 bases and V 5 bases, and 5 bases lay outside the gene matches. Germline CDR1 SGHDT, CDR2 YYEEEE.

Ten or more counts support this clonotype. The rearrangement joins TRBV5-1 to TRBJ1-6; tentatively, D is TRBD1 (5 bases). The CDR3 has 14 amino acids. Germline V lookup: CDR1 SGHRS, CDR2 YFSETQ. The V end was cut by 5 bases, the J end by 7 bases, with 13 bases between. The CDR3 spells CASSLTAENSPLHF. CDR3 nucleotide sequence: TGCGCCAGCAGTCTGACAGCTGAAAATTCACCCCTCCACTTT.

A few counts support this clonotype. The chain links TRBV5-1 to TRBJ2-1; 7 bases align to TRBD2. CDR3 length: 14 residues. Per the germline V gene, CDR1 is SGHRS and CDR2 is YFSETQ. The V gene end was trimmed by 4 bases and the J gene end by 7 bases; junction bases not matched to a gene: 8. CDR3 coding DNA: TGCGCCAGCAGCCCCGAGCGGGATGTAAATGAGCAGTTCTTC. Translation gives CASSPERDVNEQFF.

A few counts support this clonotype. The gene calls are TRBV3-1 and TRBJ1-5, with TRBD1 as a possible D gene (5 bases). The germline gives CDR1 LGHDT, CDR2 YNNKEL (reference sequence). The CDR3 length is 14 residues. The V end was cut by 5 bases, the J end by 6 bases, with 14 bases between. For the CDR3, the DNA is TGTGCCAGCAGCTCGCTGGGGGGTCGTCAGCCCCAGCATTTT. It translates to CASSSLGGRQPQHF.

The chain employs TRBV4-1 and TRBJ1-4; 7 bases align to TRBD1. This CDR3 region has 17 residues. V was clipped by 1 base and J by 3 bases; unmatched bases: 8. CDR1 MGHRA and CDR2 YSYEKL come from the germline V gene. The CDR3 DNA sequence: TGCGCCAGCAGCCAAGGGGCCGGACAGGATCCTAATGAAAAACTGTTTTTT. Translation gives CASSQGAGQDPNEKLFF.

The chain joins TRBV9 to TRBJ2-1; 7 bases are shared with TRBD1. The CDR3 extends over 15 amino acids. V dropped 0 bases and J dropped 0; count of bases not matched to a gene: 0. Germline V gene data show CDR1 as SGDLS and CDR2 as YYNGEE. The CDR3 DNA is TGTGCCAGCAGCGTAGAGGGGGCCTCCTACAATGAGCAGTTCTTC. Translating gives CASSVEGASYNEQFF.

With regard to this clonotype: The conserved phenylalanine or tryptophan normally closing the CDR3 is absent here, so this likely arose from a read error. This sequence joins TRBV30 and TRBJ1-5; D remains ambiguous. The CDR3 length is 14 residues. In germline, CDR1 is GTSNPN, CDR2 SVGIG (reference sequence). Trimming shortened V by 2 bases and J by 1 base, and 9 bases separated the two germline ends. Here the CDR3 DNA reads TGTGCCTGGAGTACCCTCCTGAGCAATCAGCCCCAGCATGTT. This gives the protein CAWSTLLSNQPQHV.

This clonotype was seen ten or more times. The rearrangement joins TRBV20-1 to TRBJ2-5, with unresolved D. Trimming cost V 3 bases and J 5 bases, with 7 bases left between them. Germline V gene sequence: CDR1 DFQATT, CDR2 SNEGSKA (reference sequence). The CDR3 extends over 11 amino acids. The CDR3 nucleotides read TGCAGTGCTAGGGTCGGGGAGACCCAGTACTTC. Protein: CSARVGETQYF.

The V and J genes are TRBV14 and TRBJ2-1; D gene unclear. The germline V and J ends were trimmed by 0 bases and 3 bases, with 6 bases remaining between them. Germline CDR1 SGHDN, CDR2 FVKESK. The CDR3 is made up of 14 amino acids. The DNA for the CDR3 is TGTGCCAGCAGCCAAGATCGATTCTACAATGAGCAGTTCTTC. Translation: CASSQDRFYNEQFF.

The V call is TRBV29-1, the J call TRBJ2-1; perhaps D is TRBD1 or TRBD2 (5 bases each). The germline V gene has CDR1 SQVTM and CDR2 ANQGSEA. V dropped 6 bases and J dropped 10 bases, with 16 bases sitting between them. This CDR3 spans 12 amino acids. In DNA form, the CDR3 reads TGCAGCGTGGCCCGGGACGGCCTGGAGCAGTTCTTC. This sequence encodes CSVARDGLEQFF.

Ten or more counts support this clonotype. V is TRBV5-1 and J is TRBJ2-2; possible D gene TRBD2, 5 bases. The CDR3 spans 17 residues. V shed 3 bases and J shed 2 bases, with 17 bases lying between them. Germline V gene lookup returns CDR1 SGHRS and CDR2 YFSETQ. As DNA, the CDR3 is TGCGCCAGCAGCTCGGACTCATTCCGGGTCAACACCGGGGAGCTGTTTTTT. Amino acid sequence: CASSSDSFRVNTGELFF.